Presented here are 27 T cell receptor beta chains from one specimen sequenced in a study of T cell responses to AZD1222 COVID-19 vaccine. Sequencing was performed with immunoSEQ multiplex PCR; in TCRdb, only in-frame clones are kept and a portion is missing. Seen here are around 140,000 clones, over 85% observed once, and the top ten hold 5.1%. The specimen comprised peripheral blood, sampled on day 0 of AZD1222 vaccination. These TCRs come from an adult in good health.

The gene calls are TRBV3-1 (or the pseudogene TRBV3-2) and TRBJ2-1; D perhaps matches TRBD2 (6 bases). The CDR3 sequence is 16 residues long. Trimming removed 3 bases from V and 3 bases from J, with 15 bases in between. Germline values: CDR1 LGHDT, CDR2 YNNKEL (reference sequence). In nucleotides, the CDR3 is TGTGCCAGCAGCCAGGATGACGGGAGAGTCTACAATGAGCAGTTCTTC. Translating gives CASSQDDGRVYNEQFF.

The gene calls are TRBV19 and TRBJ2-1, with 8 bases fitting TRBD2. Germline V lookup: CDR1 LNHDA, CDR2 SQIVND (reference sequence). The CDR3 loop spans 15 amino acids. With 6 bases clipped from V and 7 bases from J, the junction kept 11 bases outside the gene matches. Here the CDR3 reads CASSTPGLGENEQFF. The CDR3 nucleotides read TGTGCCAGTAGCACCCCGGGACTAGGAGAGAATGAGCAGTTCTTC. Based on the CDR3 plus reference TRBV19 and TRBJ2-1, the full variable domain is DGGITQSPKYLFRKEGQNVTLSCEQNLNHDAMYWYRQDPGQGLRLIYYSQIVNDFQKGDIAEGYSVSREKKESFPLTVTSAQKNPTAFYLCASSTPGLGENEQFFGPGTRLTVL.

The chain uses TRBV6-5 and TRBJ1-1; D perhaps matches TRBD1 (6 bases). Per the germline V gene, CDR1 is MNHEY and CDR2 is SVGAGI. Trimming took 8 bases from V and 2 from J, leaving 12 bases between them. The CDR3 spans 13 residues. CDR3: CASGQLRNTEAFF. CDR3 nucleotides: TGTGCCAGCGGACAGTTGCGCAACACTGAAGCTTTCTTT.

The V and J genes are TRBV21-1 and TRBJ2-7; TRBD2 reflects the table's D call only, with no check against the DNA. TRBV21-1 is a listed pseudogene. The CDR3 has 16 amino acids. In DNA form, the CDR3 reads TGTGCCAGCAGCTATACAGGGAGGCGGGAGTCGGACGAGCAGTACTTC. Translated, it gives CASSYTGRRESDEQYF.

V usage is TRBV29-1 and J usage is TRBJ1-1, with D maybe TRBD1 (6 bases). V lost 7 bases and J lost 4, with 16 bases in between. Germline V gene data show CDR1 as SQVTM and CDR2 as ANQGSEA. The length of the CDR3 is 13 residues. As DNA, the CDR3 is TGCAGCGCTATTCAGGGGAGGGGCACTGAAGCTTTCTTT. Its protein product is CSAIQGRGTEAFF.

This rearrangement joins TRBV2 to TRBJ2-3; TRBD2 matches 9 bases. This CDR3 comprises 11 residues. After removal of 6 bases from V and 12 bases from J, the junction contained 4 bases not matched to a gene. The germline V gene has CDR1 SNHLY and CDR2 FYNNEI. The CDR3 is CASSIAGVQYF. The CDR3 coding sequence is TGTGCCAGCAGCATAGCGGGAGTACAGTATTTT. The variable domain in full, completed from reference TRBV2 and TRBJ2-3, reads EPEVTQTPSHQVTQMGQEVILRCVPISNHLYFYWYRQILGQKVEFLVSFYNNEISEKSEIFDDQFSVERPDGSNFTLKIRSTKLEDSAMYFCASSIAGVQYFGPGTRLTVL.

J is TRBJ2-2 and V is TRBV28, with 8 bases that match TRBD1. The germline CDR1 and CDR2 sequences are MDHEN and SYDVKM. The CDR3 is made up of 17 amino acids. With 9 bases clipped from V and 4 bases from J, the junction kept 16 bases outside the gene matches. Here the CDR3 reads CASLDPQGAGITGELFF. The CDR3 region has the DNA TGTGCCAGTCTAGACCCCCAGGGGGCGGGAATCACCGGGGAGCTGTTTTTT.

The gene calls are TRBV7-8 and TRBJ2-7; D call uncertain. V shed 5 bases and J shed 3 bases, with 8 bases lying between them. This CDR3 spans 12 amino acids. Germline V gene lookup returns CDR1 SGHVS and CDR2 FQNEAQ. CDR3 bases: TGTGCCAGCAGCCTCTACAACTACGAGCAGTACTTC. Protein sequence: CASSLYNYEQYF.

The chain recombines TRBV6-2 or TRBV6-3 with TRBJ2-7, with 13 bases lining up with TRBD2. CDR3 size: 14 residues. The trim removed 0 bases at V and 10 bases at J, leaving 3 bases unmatched. Germline CDR1 reads MNHEY; CDR2 reads SVGEGT. CDR3 sequence: CASSYSGLAGKQYF. CDR3 sequence (DNA): TGTGCCAGCAGTTACTCGGGACTAGCGGGAAAACAGTACTTC.

This chain connects TRBV7-9 to TRBJ1-2; no reliable D call. The ends were cut back, 1 base at V and 0 bases at J, with 9 bases in the middle. This CDR3 is 15 amino acids long. Germline V gene lookup returns CDR1 SEHNR and CDR2 FQNEAQ (reference sequence). As DNA, the CDR3 is TGTGCCAGCAGCTTAGGTAGCAGTCCTAACTATGGCTACACCTTC. Translated: CASSLGSSPNYGYTF.

This clone showed up just once. The V call is TRBV6-5, the J call TRBJ1-5, with D uncertain. V lost 6 bases and J 9 bases, leaving 9 bases between the germline ends. The CDR3 covers 11 residues. CDR1 and CDR2 (germline): MNHEY, SVGAGI. The chain's CDR3 is CASRRNGPQHF. The CDR3 region has the DNA TGTGCCAGCAGGAGAAACGGGCCCCAGCATTTT.

J is TRBJ1-2 and V is TRBV11-2; 7 positions match TRBD1. The CDR3 spans 13 residues. Germline V gene sequence: CDR1 SGHAT, CDR2 FQNNGV. With 4 bases clipped from V and 4 bases from J, the junction kept 3 bases outside the gene matches. The CDR3, as DNA: TGTGCCAGCAGCTCGGGACAGAGCTATGGCTACACCTTC. This translates into CASSSGQSYGYTF.

The V gene is TRBV30, the J gene TRBJ1-5, with D perhaps TRBD1 (6 bases). The CDR3 has 12 residues. Germline CDR1 GTSNPN, CDR2 SVGIG (reference sequence). Trimming took off 4 bases at V and 4 bases at J, with 8 bases between the two ends. CDR3 protein: CAWTRGNQPQHF. The CDR3 region has the DNA TGTGCCTGGACCAGGGGAAATCAGCCCCAGCATTTT.

This chain uses TRBV7-9 with TRBJ1-1; D perhaps matches TRBD1 (5 bases). Trimming pared 0 bases from V and 10 bases from J, leaving 15 bases between. CDR3 length equals 14 residues. The V gene's germline CDR1 is SEHNR and CDR2 FQNEAQ (reference sequence). Here the CDR3 DNA reads TGTGCCAGCAGCTTAGCCGGGACGGGGCGCGGAGCTTTCTTT. Its protein product is CASSLAGTGRGAFF.

This chain links TRBV4-1 with TRBJ1-2; a possible D gene is TRBD1 (5 bases). The CDR3 has 15 amino acids. CDR1 is MGHRA, CDR2 YSYEKL, per germline. The germline V and J ends were trimmed by 0 bases and 6 bases, with 14 bases remaining between them. The CDR3 bases are TGCGCCAGCAGCCAAGAAAGGGGAGCAGGGAATGGCTACACCTTC. This encodes CASSQERGAGNGYTF.

This rearrangement joins TRBV6-2 or TRBV6-3 to TRBJ1-2, with D hard to call. The CDR3 has 12 amino acids. V gave up 5 bases and J gave up 3 bases, with 7 bases separating them. Germline assignment: CDR1 MNHEY and CDR2 SVGEGT. CDR3 sequence (DNA): TGTGCCAGCAGTACCACAGACTATGGCTACACCTTC. The encoded protein is CASSTTDYGYTF.

The chain employs TRBV4-1 and TRBJ2-1; 13 nucleotides agree with TRBD2. Germline V lookup: CDR1 MGHRA, CDR2 YSYEKL. V shed 3 bases, J shed 7 bases, and the junction held 6 bases outside the gene matches. The CDR3 sequence is 16 residues long. CDR3 residues: CASSHRLAGGVNEQFF. The CDR3 DNA is TGCGCCAGCAGCCATCGACTAGCGGGAGGAGTGAATGAGCAGTTCTTC.

The rearrangement links TRBV7-9 to TRBJ2-5; D not certain. CDR1 is SEHNR and CDR2 is FQNEAQ in the germline V gene (reference sequence). The CDR3 has 13 amino acids. With 1 base removed from V and 7 bases from J, the gap between germline ends came to 10 bases. This CDR3 is CASSLEVAATQYF. Here the CDR3 DNA reads TGTGCCAGCAGCTTAGAAGTTGCAGCGACCCAGTACTTC.

The gene calls are TRBV5-6 and TRBJ1-2; D possibly corresponds to TRBD1 (6 bases). CDR1 is SGHDT and CDR2 is YYEEEE in the germline V gene. The germline V and J ends were trimmed by 0 bases and 4 bases, with 10 bases remaining between them. The CDR3 consists of 14 residues. The DNA of the CDR3 is TGTGCCAGCAGCTTGGCACGGGGGGCCTATGGCTACACCTTC. This gives the protein CASSLARGAYGYTF.

The chain couples TRBV14 to TRBJ2-7, with no clear D. Germline V gene data show CDR1 as SGHDN and CDR2 as FVKESK. V dropped 1 base and J dropped 5 bases, with 9 bases sitting between them. The CDR3 is 13 residues long. CDR3 in DNA: TGTGCCAGCAGCCAAGGGATAGGAAACGAGCAGTACTTC. Translating it yields CASSQGIGNEQYF.

This chain links TRBV19 with TRBJ1-1, with 7 positions matching TRBD1. CDR1 is LNHDA and CDR2 is SQIVND in the germline V gene (reference sequence). V lost 4 bases and J lost 3; bases outside the gene matches: 2. The CDR3 spans 13 residues. CDR3 DNA: TGTGCCAGTAGTACCAGGGGGGACACTGAAGCTTTCTTT. Residues: CASSTRGDTEAFF.

The chain is built from TRBV18 and TRBJ2-1, with TRBD1 identical over 7 bases. In germline, CDR1 is KGHSH, CDR2 LQKENI. CDR3 length equals 12 residues. The ends lost 2 bases at V and 10 bases at J; junction bases unmatched: 2. This CDR3 reads CASSPGDSEQFF. Written as DNA, the CDR3 is TGTGCCAGCTCACCAGGGGACAGCGAGCAGTTCTTC.

This clone appeared a single time. This chain links TRBV20-1 with TRBJ2-7; 7 bases are a match to TRBD2. Germline V lookup: CDR1 DFQATT, CDR2 SNEGSKA (reference sequence). Germline trimming cut 3 bases from V and 3 bases from J; bases unmatched to any gene: 11. The CDR3 runs to 15 residues. The CDR3 nucleotides read TGCAGTGCTAGTAGGGGCCTAATAGCGGGCTACGAGCAGTACTTC. It translates to CSASRGLIAGYEQYF.

This clone was counted once. This chain uses TRBV18 with TRBJ1-2; D is perhaps TRBD1 (6 bases). Trimming took 3 bases from V and 2 from J, leaving 16 bases between them. The CDR3 is 16 amino acids. Germline values: CDR1 KGHSH, CDR2 LQKENI. The CDR3 DNA reads as TGTGCCAGCTCACCCCAAGCGAGAACAGGGAACTATGGCTACACCTTC. Amino acid sequence: CASSPQARTGNYGYTF.

There are a few counts of this clone. The genes are TRBV18 and TRBJ1-4; TRBD1 matches at 9 bases. Germline assignment: CDR1 KGHSH and CDR2 LQKENI. The CDR3 contains 15 residues. J gave up 6 bases and V 2 bases, and 4 bases lay outside the gene matches. CDR3 sequence reads: CASSPIGDRDEKLFF. The CDR3 nucleotides read TGTGCCAGCTCACCAATCGGGGACAGGGATGAAAAACTGTTTTTT.

The chain has TRBV28 and TRBJ1-5; 7 bases are a match to TRBD1. Trimming removed 6 bases from V and 8 bases from J; junction bases left unmatched: 16. Germline V gives CDR1 MDHEN, CDR2 SYDVKM. CDR3 length equals 16 residues. This chain's CDR3 is CASREGATGPLKPQHF. Written as DNA, the CDR3 is TGTGCCAGCAGGGAGGGGGCTACAGGTCCTTTGAAGCCCCAGCATTTT.

About this clone: Its ends do not fully match the called genes, so a read error is possible. The chain recombines TRBV2 with TRBJ1-2; the D is unclear. This CDR3 region has 12 residues. The germline V gene encodes CDR1 SNHLY and CDR2 FYNNEI. This chain's CDR3 is CASSENLQGPSF. CDR3 sequence (DNA): TGTGCCAGCAGTGAAAACCTTCAAGGACCCTCCTTC.